A selection of T cell receptor beta chains follows, all from one sample in a study of T cell changes during pregnancy in multiple sclerosis. This table comes from immunoSEQ multiplex PCR, and its TCRdb copy is limited to in-frame clones, with some not included. There are about 35,000 clones in the sample; around 90% occur only once, and approximately 5.9% lies in the top ten. The specimen comprised peripheral blood, sampled in the third trimester of pregnancy. The receptors were sampled from a female donor in good health, enrolled as a control in a pregnancy study. CDR3s include the opening cysteine and the closing phenylalanine or tryptophan. Clone sizes are given selectively: once, few, many, or a class where the clone is expanded.

clone_size: NA
v_call: TRBV1
j_call: TRBJ2-1
cdr3_aa: CTSSQDRPSGRILRRYNEQFF

clone_size: NA
v_call: TRBV4-2
j_call: TRBJ1-2
cdr3_aa: CASSQDWGLSYGYTF

clone_size: once
v_call: TRBV7-9
j_call: TRBJ2-4
cdr3_aa: CASSLGGTGKKNIQYF

clone_size: NA
v_call: TRBV5-1
j_call: TRBJ1-2
cdr3_aa: CASSATGPGDYTF

clone_size: NA
v_call: TRBV12-5
j_call: TRBJ2-2
cdr3_aa: CASGSGAGELFF

clone_size: NA
v_call: TRBV6-1
j_call: TRBJ2-1
cdr3_aa: CASSDQDRATNEQFF

clone_size: NA
v_call: TRBV19
j_call: TRBJ1-2
cdr3_aa: CASSMGTGMDYGYTF

clone_size: NA
v_call: TRBV6-7
j_call: TRBJ2-7
cdr3_aa: CASRTAQAGTSVYEQYF

clone_size: medium-sized
v_call: TRBV14
j_call: TRBJ1-2
cdr3_aa: CASSPRGGGYTF

clone_size: NA
v_call: TRBV7-9
j_call: TRBJ1-6
cdr3_aa: CASSPLQGGASPLHF

clone_size: NA
v_call: TRBV9
j_call: TRBJ1-1
cdr3_aa: CASSATGRMGTEAFF

clone_size: NA
v_call: TRBV5-1
j_call: TRBJ2-1
cdr3_aa: CASSLALAPGNEQFF

clone_size: NA
v_call: TRBV7-2
j_call: TRBJ2-4
cdr3_aa: CASSAKGAAGAKNIQYF

clone_size: NA
v_call: TRBV9
j_call: TRBJ1-1
cdr3_aa: CASSVDPGRNTEAFF

clone_size: NA
v_call: TRBV9
j_call: TRBJ1-2
cdr3_aa: CASSADRIDYGYTF

clone_size: few
v_call: TRBV7-7
j_call: TRBJ1-1
cdr3_aa: CASSLTGGTEAFF

clone_size: NA
v_call: TRBV9
j_call: TRBJ2-6
cdr3_aa: CASSVRSWDRAAGANVLTF

clone_size: NA
v_call: TRBV9
j_call: TRBJ1-3
cdr3_aa: CASSALSSGNTIYF

clone_size: NA
v_call: TRBV9
j_call: TRBJ2-5
cdr3_aa: CASSVGGGYQETQYF

clone_size: NA
v_call: TRBV28
j_call: TRBJ1-5
cdr3_aa: CASRKTGGNNQPQHF

clone_size: NA
v_call: TRBV6-5
j_call: TRBJ2-1
cdr3_aa: CASRRLAGANEQFF

clone_size: NA
v_call: TRBV11-3
j_call: TRBJ2-1
cdr3_aa: CASSFENNEQFF

clone_size: NA
v_call: TRBV10-3
j_call: TRBJ1-2
cdr3_aa: CAISGSRGEGYTF

clone_size: NA
v_call: TRBV7-6
j_call: TRBJ2-3
cdr3_aa: CASSFTTSFADTQYF

clone_size: NA
v_call: TRBV5-1
j_call: TRBJ2-3
cdr3_aa: CASSRDWYTQYF

clone_size: NA
v_call: TRBV6-5
j_call: NA
cdr3_aa: CASSYGEAPKAYEQYF

clone_size: NA
v_call: TRBV7-3
j_call: TRBJ2-1
cdr3_aa: CASSLDTAGEQFF

clone_size: NA
v_call: TRBV7-2
j_call: TRBJ2-5
cdr3_aa: CASSFWTGGGQETQYF

clone_size: NA
v_call: TRBV6-1
j_call: TRBJ2-3
cdr3_aa: CASGRVTASTDTQYF

clone_size: once
v_call: TRBV28
j_call: TRBJ1-2
cdr3_aa: CASSPGQGAYYGYTF

clone_size: NA
v_call: TRBV7-9
j_call: TRBJ2-5
cdr3_aa: CASSSRLAGGGETQYF

clone_size: NA
v_call: TRBV30
j_call: TRBJ1-2
cdr3_aa: CAWQTGSGYGYTF

clone_size: NA
v_call: TRBV27
j_call: TRBJ1-2
cdr3_aa: CASSQTGGAGGYTF

clone_size: NA
v_call: TRBV5-4
j_call: TRBJ2-7
cdr3_aa: CASSPGGTGPDPYEQYF